These T cell receptor beta chains were read from a single sample in a study of shared clonotypes between healthy human individuals. Measured with immunoSEQ multiplex PCR; TCRdb has only the in-frame clones, and not every one. The data show about 2.1 million clones, about 92% seen once. The material sequenced was naive CD8+ T cells from PBMCs. These receptors were obtained from a man aged 18-30 years in good health. Some clones in this sample may be carry-over from other donors' samples. Both conserved end residues are part of each CDR3. A D gene is named only where the DNA matches it firmly. The size entry is marked missing in some rows and otherwise reads once, few, many or a size class.

TRBJ2-7	.	.	TRBV5-1	TGCGCCAGCAGCTTTGGGTCCTACGAGCAGTACTTC	CASSFGSYEQYF
TRBJ1-1	.	.	TRBV4-1	TGCGCCAGCAGCCAAGACTTGAGTCAACAAAACACTGAAGCTTTCTTT	CASSQDLSQQNTEAFF
TRBJ2-3	.	.	TRBV2	TGTGCCAGCCACGCACCGGACCGGGCGGATACGCAGTATTTT	CASHAPDRADTQYF
TRBJ2-3	.	.	TRBV28	TGTGCCAGCAGTATCAGAAGTGGAACAGATACGCAGTATTTT	CASSIRSGTDTQYF
TRBJ2-7	.	.	TRBV29-1	TGCAGCGGGAACGGGCGGCGCTCCTACGAGCAGTACTTC	CSGNGRRSYEQYF
TRBJ2-7	.	.	TRBV18	TGTGCCAGCTCACCAGAGAGGGAGTCTTCCTACGAGCAGTACTTC	CASSPERESSYEQYF
TRBJ2-3	.	.	TRBV15	TGTGCCACCAGCCTCCGGACGGGCCTTAGCACAGATACGCAGTATTTT	CATSLRTGLSTDTQYF
TRBJ2-2	.	.	TRBV19	TGTGCCAGCCGGGACCCGGGGACCGGGGAGCTGTTTTTT	CASRDPGTGELFF
TRBJ2-5	.	.	TRBV25-1	TGTGCCAGCAGACTAGAGACCCAGTACTTC	CASRLETQYF
TRBJ2-1	once	.	TRBV27	TGTGCCAGCAGTTTGGGCAGCAGTGAGCAGTTCTTC	CASSLGSSEQFF
TRBJ2-7	.	TRBD1	TRBV7-9	TGTGCCAGCAGTAAGGGACAGGGTGTGTTATACGAGCAGTACTTC	CASSKGQGVLYEQYF
TRBJ1-2	few	.	TRBV2	TGTGCCAGCAGTGATTTCAGACCCCCCCAAGGGGGCTACACCTTC	CASSDFRPPQGGYTF
TRBJ2-1	.	.	TRBV28	TGTGCCAGCAGCCCTATCGGTGAGCAGTTCTTC	CASSPIGEQFF
TRBJ2-7	.	TRBD1	TRBV7-9	TGTGCCAGCAGCTTAGCGCTACAGGGGGGTGAGCAGTACTTC	CASSLALQGGEQYF
TRBJ2-5	.	TRBD1	TRBV15	TGTGCCACCAGCAGAGGACAGGGGGCAGGAGAGACCCAGTACTTC	CATSRGQGAGETQYF
TRBJ2-2	.	.	TRBV19	TGTGCCAGTAGTATAGATCGTCTGGGCCCGAACACCGGGGAGCTGTTTTTT	CASSIDRLGPNTGELFF
TRBJ2-3	.	TRBD1	TRBV7-8	TGTGCCAGCAGCCCGACAGGGGGTAGCACAGATACGCAGTATTTT	CASSPTGGSTDTQYF
TRBJ2-2	.	TRBD1	TRBV15	TGTGCCACCGGCGACAGGGCGAACACCGGGGAGCTGTTTTTT	CATGDRANTGELFF
TRBJ2-2	.	TRBD2	TRBV6-1	TGTGCCAGCAGTGGGACCCGACGGGAGGGAAGGCTGTTTTTT	CASSGTRREGRLFF